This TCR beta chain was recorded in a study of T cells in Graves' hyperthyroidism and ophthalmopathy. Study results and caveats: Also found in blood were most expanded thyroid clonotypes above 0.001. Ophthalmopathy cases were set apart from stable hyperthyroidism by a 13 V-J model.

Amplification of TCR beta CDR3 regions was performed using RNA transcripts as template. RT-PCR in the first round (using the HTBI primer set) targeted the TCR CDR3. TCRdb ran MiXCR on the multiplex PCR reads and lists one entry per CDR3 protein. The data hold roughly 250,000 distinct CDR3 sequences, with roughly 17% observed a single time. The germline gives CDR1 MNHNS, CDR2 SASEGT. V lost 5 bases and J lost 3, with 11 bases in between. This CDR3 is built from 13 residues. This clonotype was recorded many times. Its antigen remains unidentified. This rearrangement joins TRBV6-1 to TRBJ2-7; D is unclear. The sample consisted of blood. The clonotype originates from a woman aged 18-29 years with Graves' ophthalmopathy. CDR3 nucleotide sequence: TGTGCCAGCAGTATTAACAGCCTCTACGAGCAGTACTTC. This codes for CASSINSLYEQYF.